Included here is one TCR beta chain sequence, with context. Its specificity is unknown. The germline gene is not matched at one end of the junction; a read error may be the cause. Additional DNA sequences in this sample encode the identical CDR3. This specimen comes from a study of cytomegalovirus exposure and HLA in healthy donors. Study background: The 110 or so validation repertoires, a later analysis reported, used the same platform as the approximately 700 first-cohort repertoires.

Germline V gives CDR1 SGHTA, CDR2 FQGNSA. The CDR3 totals 15 residues. The method was immunoSEQ multiplex PCR; TCRdb's version includes in-frame clones alone and lacks a portion of them. Among around 49,000 clones, roughly 93% were seen once, and the ten largest hold around 1.4%. General study results and limits: Rarity marked most TCR sequences, yet some public TCRs occurred in many donors. The tendency of first-cohort TCR clusters to co-occur in the approximately 110 validation repertoires was identified by a subsequent analysis.

The sample consisted of PBMCs. The clonotype was recovered from a man between 18 and 35 years old in good health and CMV-seronegative. The chain has TRBV7-2 and TRBJ2-1, with a weak D call TRBD2 (6 bases). The CDR3 DNA is TGCGCCAGCACCTTTTCCCTCGGGAGCGGACGCGAGCAGTTCTTC. Translation gives CASTFSLGSGREQFF.